This entry is about one TCR beta chain. Its target is unknown. This record comes from a study of shared clonotypes between healthy human individuals. Study details: The plates for each donor numbered three CD4 naive, three CD4 memory, two CD8 naive and one CD8 memory.

Whole-study results and caveats: Estimated richness values were generally larger in naive subsets than in memory subsets. Non-shared clonotypes displayed generation probabilities falling below those of clonotypes present in all four donors.

Using immunoSEQ multiplex PCR, the repertoire was profiled, and TCRdb retains in-frame clones only, with some absent. The sample includes about 2.3 million clones, 85% to 95% seen only once; the top ten take more than 0.35%. The CDR3 consists of 15 residues. In germline, CDR1 is SGHTA, CDR2 FQGNSA. Trimming removed 3 bases from V and 2 bases from J, with 8 bases in between. The TCR originated in a man in his late teens or twenties in good health. Some clones in this sample may be carry-over from other donors' samples. This chain links TRBV7-2 with TRBJ2-6; D might be TRBD1 (6 bases). The sequenced sample was naive CD4+ T cells from PBMCs. Subset indicated: CD45RA+ positively selected. This chain's CDR3 is CASSFAGAGANVLTF. CDR3 in DNA: TGTGCCAGCAGCTTTGCAGGGGCTGGGGCCAACGTCCTGACTTTC.